The clone carrying this TCR beta chain was counted between two and nine times. Each cDNA molecule carried a unique molecular identifier. TCRdb itself ran the 5' RACE reads through MiXCR, one entry per CDR3 protein. The sample holds tens of thousands of distinct CDR3 sequences, roughly 12% seen once. This CDR3 comprises 14 residues. V was cut by 2 bases and J by 4 bases, with 14 bases left in between. CDR1 and CDR2 (germline): DFQATT, SNEGSKA (reference sequence). These data originate in a study of early T cells in non-severe SARS-CoV-2 infection. Study-level background: Sequencing used unsorted whole-blood bulk RNA, so chains lack pairing.

The origin of this receptor is an adult who was a healthcare worker with PCR-confirmed SARS-CoV-2 infection or an uninfected control (not recorded which). The chain has TRBV20-1 and TRBJ2-5, with D tentatively TRBD1 (6 bases). The source was whole blood, collected at baseline. DNA of the CDR3: TGCAGTGCTAGAACTACAGGGTATACAGAGACCCAGTACTTC. This encodes CSARTTGYTETQYF.